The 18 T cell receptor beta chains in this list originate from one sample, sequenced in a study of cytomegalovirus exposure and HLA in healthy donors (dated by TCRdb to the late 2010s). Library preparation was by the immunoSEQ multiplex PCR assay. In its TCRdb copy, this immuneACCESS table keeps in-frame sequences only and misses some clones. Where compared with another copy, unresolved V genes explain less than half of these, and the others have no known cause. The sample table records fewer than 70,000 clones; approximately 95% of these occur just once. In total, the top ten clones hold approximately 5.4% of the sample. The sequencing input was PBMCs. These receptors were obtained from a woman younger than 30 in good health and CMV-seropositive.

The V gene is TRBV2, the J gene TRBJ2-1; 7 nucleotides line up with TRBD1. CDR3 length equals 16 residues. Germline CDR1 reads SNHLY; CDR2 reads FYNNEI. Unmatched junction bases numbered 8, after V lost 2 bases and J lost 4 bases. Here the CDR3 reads CASSESRTGAYNEQFF. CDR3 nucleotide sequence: TGTGCCAGCAGTGAATCCCGTACAGGGGCGTACAATGAGCAGTTCTTC.

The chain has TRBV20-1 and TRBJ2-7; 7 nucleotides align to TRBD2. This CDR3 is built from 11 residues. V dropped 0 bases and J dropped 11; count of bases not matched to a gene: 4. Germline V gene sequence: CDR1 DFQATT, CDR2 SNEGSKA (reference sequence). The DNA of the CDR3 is TGCAGTGCTAGAGATGGACGGGGGGAGTACTTC. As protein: CSARDGRGEYF.

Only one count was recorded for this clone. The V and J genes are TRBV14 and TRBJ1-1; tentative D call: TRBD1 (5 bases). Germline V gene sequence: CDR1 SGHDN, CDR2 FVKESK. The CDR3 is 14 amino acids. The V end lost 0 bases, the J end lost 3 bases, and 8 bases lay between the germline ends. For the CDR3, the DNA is TGTGCCAGCAGCCAAGATATAGGGGACACTGAAGCTTTCTTT. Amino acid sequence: CASSQDIGDTEAFF.

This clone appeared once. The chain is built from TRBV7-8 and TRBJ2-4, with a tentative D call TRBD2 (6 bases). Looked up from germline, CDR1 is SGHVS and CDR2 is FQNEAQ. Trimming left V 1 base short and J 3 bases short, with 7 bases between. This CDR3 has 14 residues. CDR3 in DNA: TGTGCCAGCAGCTTAGTGGGAGGCAAAAACATTCAGTACTTC. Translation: CASSLVGGKNIQYF.

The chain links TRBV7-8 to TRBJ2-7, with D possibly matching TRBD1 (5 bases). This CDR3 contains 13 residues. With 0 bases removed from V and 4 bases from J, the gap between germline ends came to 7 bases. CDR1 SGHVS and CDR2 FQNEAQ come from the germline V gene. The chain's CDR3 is CASSLAQEYEQYF. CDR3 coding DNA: TGTGCCAGCAGCTTAGCACAGGAGTACGAGCAGTACTTC. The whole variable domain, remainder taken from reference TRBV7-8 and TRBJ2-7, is GAGVSQSPRYKVAKRGQDVALRCDPISGHVSLFWYQQALGQGPEFLTYFQNEAQLDKSGLPSDRFFAERPEGSVSTLKIQRTQQEDSAVYLCASSLAQEYEQYFGPGTRLTVT.

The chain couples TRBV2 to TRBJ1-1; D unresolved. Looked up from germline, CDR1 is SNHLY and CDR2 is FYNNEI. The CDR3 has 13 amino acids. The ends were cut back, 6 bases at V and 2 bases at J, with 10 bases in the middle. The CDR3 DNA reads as TGTGCCAGCAGGAGACGGGAAAACACTGAAGCTTTCTTT. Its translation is CASRRRENTEAFF. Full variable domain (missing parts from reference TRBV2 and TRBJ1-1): EPEVTQTPSHQVTQMGQEVILRCVPISNHLYFYWYRQILGQKVEFLVSFYNNEISEKSEIFDDQFSVERPDGSNFTLKIRSTKLEDSAMYFCASRRRENTEAFFGQGTRLTVV.

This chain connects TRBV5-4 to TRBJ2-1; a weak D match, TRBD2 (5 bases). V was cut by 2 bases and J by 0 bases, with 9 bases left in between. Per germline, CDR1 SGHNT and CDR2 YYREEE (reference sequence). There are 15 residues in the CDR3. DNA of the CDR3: TGTGCCAGCAGCTTAGGTGGGAGCTCCTACAATGAGCAGTTCTTC. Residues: CASSLGGSSYNEQFF.

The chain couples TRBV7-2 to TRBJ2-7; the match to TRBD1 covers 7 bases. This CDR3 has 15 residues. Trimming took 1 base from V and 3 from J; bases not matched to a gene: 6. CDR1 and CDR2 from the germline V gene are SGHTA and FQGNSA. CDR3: CASSLGSRGIYEQYF. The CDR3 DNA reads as TGTGCCAGCAGCTTAGGGAGCAGGGGGATCTACGAGCAGTACTTC. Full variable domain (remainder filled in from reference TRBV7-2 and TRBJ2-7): GAGVSQSPSNKVTEKGKDVELRCDPISGHTALYWYRQSLGQGLEFLIYFQGNSAPDKSGLPSDRFSAERTGGSVSTLTIQRTQQEDSAVYLCASSLGSRGIYEQYFGPGTRLTVT.

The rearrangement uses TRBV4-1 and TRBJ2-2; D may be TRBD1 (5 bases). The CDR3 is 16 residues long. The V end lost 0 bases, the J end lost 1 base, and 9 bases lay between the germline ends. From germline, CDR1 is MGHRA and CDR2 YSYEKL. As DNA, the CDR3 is TGCGCCAGCAGCCAAGAAGGGGCAGTGAACACCGGGGAGCTGTTTTTT. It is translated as CASSQEGAVNTGELFF.

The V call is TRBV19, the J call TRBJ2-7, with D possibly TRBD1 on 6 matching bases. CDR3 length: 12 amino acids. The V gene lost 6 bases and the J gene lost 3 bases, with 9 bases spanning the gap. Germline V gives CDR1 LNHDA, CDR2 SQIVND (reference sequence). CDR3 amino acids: CASSTDSYEQYF. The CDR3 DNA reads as TGTGCCAGTAGCACGGACAGCTACGAGCAGTACTTC.

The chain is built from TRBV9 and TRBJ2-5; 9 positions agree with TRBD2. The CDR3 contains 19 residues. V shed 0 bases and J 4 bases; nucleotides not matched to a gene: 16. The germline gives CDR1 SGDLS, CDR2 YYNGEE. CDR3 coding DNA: TGTGCCAGCAGCGTAGCTACTGAGGTTGGCGGGGGGGCATTAGAGACCCAGTACTTC. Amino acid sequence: CASSVATEVGGGALETQYF. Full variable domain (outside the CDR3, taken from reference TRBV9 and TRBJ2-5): DSGVTQTPKHLITATGQRVTLRCSPRSGDLSVYWYQQSLDQGLQFLIQYYNGEERAKGNILERFSAQQFPDLHSELNLSSLELGDSALYFCASSVATEVGGGALETQYFGPGTRLLVL.

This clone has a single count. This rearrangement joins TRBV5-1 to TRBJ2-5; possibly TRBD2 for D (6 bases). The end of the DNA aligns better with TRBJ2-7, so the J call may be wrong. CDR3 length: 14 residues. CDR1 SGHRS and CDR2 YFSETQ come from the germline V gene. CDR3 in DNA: TGCGCCAGCAGCTTTACGGGAGATACCTACGAGCAGTACTTC. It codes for CASSFTGDTYEQYF.

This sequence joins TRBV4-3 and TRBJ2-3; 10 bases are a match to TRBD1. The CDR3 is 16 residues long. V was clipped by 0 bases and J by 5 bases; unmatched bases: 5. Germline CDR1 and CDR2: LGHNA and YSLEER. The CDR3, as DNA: TGCGCCAGCAGCCAAGATTTGGGACAGGGGCAAGATACGCAGTATTTT. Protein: CASSQDLGQGQDTQYF.

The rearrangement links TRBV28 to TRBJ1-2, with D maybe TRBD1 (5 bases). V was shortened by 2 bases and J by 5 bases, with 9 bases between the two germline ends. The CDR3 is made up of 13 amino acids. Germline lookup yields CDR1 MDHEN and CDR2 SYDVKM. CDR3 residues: CASSLGGRYGYTF. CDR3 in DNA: TGTGCCAGCAGTTTAGGGGGGAGGTATGGCTACACCTTC.

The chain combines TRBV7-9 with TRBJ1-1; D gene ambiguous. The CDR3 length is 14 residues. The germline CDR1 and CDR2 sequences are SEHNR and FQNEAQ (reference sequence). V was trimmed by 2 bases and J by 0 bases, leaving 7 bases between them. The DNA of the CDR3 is TGTGCCAGCAGCTTAATCAGTATGAACACTGAAGCTTTCTTT. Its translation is CASSLISMNTEAFF.

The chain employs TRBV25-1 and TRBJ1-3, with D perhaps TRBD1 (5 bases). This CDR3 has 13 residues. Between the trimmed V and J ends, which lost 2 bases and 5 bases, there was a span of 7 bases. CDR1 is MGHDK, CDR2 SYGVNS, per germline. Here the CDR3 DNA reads TGTGCCAGCAGTGAAAGGGGAAGAAACACCATATATTTT. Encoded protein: CASSERGRNTIYF.

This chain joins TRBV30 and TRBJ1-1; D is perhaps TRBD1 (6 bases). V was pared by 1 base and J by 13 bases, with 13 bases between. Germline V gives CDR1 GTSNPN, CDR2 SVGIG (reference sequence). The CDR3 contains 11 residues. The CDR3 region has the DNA TGTGCCTGGAGTGCACAGGGTAGTTGTTTCTTT. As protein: CAWSAQGSCFF. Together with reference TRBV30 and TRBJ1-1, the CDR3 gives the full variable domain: SQTIHQWPATLVQPVGSPLSLECTVEGTSNPNLYWYRQAAGRGLQLLFYSVGIGQISSEVPQNLSASRPQDRQFILSSKKLLLSDSGFYLCAWSAQGSCFFGQGTRLTVV.

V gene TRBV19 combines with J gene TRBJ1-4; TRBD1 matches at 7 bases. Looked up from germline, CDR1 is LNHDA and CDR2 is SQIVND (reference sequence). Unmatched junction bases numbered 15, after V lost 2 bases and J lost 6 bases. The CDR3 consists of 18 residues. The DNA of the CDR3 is TGTGCCAGTAGTATATCTCCACAGGGGACGAACGAGTATGAAAAACTGTTTTTT. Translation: CASSISPQGTNEYEKLFF.